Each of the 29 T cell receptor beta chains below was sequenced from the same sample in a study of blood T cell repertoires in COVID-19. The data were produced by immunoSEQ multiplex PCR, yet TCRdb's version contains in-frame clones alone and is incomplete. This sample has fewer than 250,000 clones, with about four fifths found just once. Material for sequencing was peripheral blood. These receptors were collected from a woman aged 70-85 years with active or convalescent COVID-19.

The CDR3 reads CASSAPLAGLDEQFF. The DNA of the CDR3 is TGTGCCAGCAGCGCCCCCCTAGCGGGGCTGGATGAGCAGTTCTTC. V gene TRBV11-2 combines with J gene TRBJ2-1, with 9 bases aligning to TRBD2. The V gene's germline CDR1 is SGHAT and CDR2 FQNNGV. Germline trimming cut 5 bases from V and 8 bases from J; bases unmatched to any gene: 10. CDR3 length equals 15 residues. The full variable domain, completed using reference TRBV11-2 and TRBJ2-1, is EAGVAQSPRYKIIEKRQSVAFWCNPISGHATLYWYQQILGQGPKLLIQFQNNGVVDDSQLPKDRFSAERLKGVDSTLKIQPAKLEDSAVYLCASSAPLAGLDEQFFGPGTRLTVL.

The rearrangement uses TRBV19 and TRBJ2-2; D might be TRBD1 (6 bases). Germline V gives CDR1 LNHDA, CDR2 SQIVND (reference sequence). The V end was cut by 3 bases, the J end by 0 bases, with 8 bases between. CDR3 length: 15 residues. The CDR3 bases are TGTGCCAGTAGTATTCAGGGGACGAACACCGGGGAGCTGTTTTTT. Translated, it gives CASSIQGTNTGELFF.

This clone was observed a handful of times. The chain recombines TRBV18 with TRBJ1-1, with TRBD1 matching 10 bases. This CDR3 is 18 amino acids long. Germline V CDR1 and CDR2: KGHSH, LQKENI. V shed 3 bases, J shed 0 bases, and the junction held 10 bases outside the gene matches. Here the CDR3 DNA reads TGTGCCAGCTCACCTACGACAGGGGGCGCGGGTATGAACACTGAAGCTTTCTTT. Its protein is CASSPTTGGAGMNTEAFF.

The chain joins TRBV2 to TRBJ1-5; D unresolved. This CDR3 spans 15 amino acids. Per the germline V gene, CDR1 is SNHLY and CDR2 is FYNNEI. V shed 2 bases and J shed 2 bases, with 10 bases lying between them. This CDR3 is CASSEREGGNQPQHF. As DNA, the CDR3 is TGTGCCAGCAGTGAAAGGGAGGGTGGCAATCAGCCCCAGCATTTT.

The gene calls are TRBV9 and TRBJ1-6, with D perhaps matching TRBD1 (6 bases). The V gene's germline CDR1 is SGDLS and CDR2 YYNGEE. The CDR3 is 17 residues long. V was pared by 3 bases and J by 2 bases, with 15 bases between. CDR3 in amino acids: CASSDGTIGAYNSPLHF. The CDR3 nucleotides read TGTGCCAGCAGCGATGGGACAATAGGCGCCTATAATTCACCCCTCCACTTT.

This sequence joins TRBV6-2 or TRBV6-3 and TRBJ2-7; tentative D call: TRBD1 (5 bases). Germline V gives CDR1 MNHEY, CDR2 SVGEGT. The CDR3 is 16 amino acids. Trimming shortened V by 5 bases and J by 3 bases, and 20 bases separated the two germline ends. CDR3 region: CASSPRRRQNYYEQYF. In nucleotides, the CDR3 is TGTGCCAGCAGTCCGCGCCGGAGACAGAATTACTACGAGCAGTACTTC.

The CDR3 DNA is TGTGCCAGTCCTCCCAGCGGGAGGTGGGGAACAGATACGCAGTATTTT. Translating it yields CASPPSGRWGTDTQYF. The V gene is TRBV28, the J gene TRBJ2-3; 9 bases agree with TRBD2. With 9 bases clipped from V and 3 bases from J, the junction kept 13 bases outside the gene matches. The germline V gene encodes CDR1 MDHEN and CDR2 SYDVKM. The CDR3 runs to 16 residues.

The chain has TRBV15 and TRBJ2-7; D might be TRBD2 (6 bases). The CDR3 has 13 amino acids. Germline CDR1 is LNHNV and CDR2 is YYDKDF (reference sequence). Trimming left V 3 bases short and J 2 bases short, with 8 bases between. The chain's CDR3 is CATSRGLAYEQYF. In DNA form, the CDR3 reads TGTGCCACCAGCAGGGGACTGGCCTACGAGCAGTACTTC.

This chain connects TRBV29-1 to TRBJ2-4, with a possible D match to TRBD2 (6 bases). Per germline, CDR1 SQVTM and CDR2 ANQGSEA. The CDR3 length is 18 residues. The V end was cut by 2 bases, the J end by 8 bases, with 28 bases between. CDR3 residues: CSVEPLPGTSGPADIQYF. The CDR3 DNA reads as TGCAGCGTTGAACCGCTCCCCGGGACTTCAGGACCTGCGGACATTCAGTACTTC.

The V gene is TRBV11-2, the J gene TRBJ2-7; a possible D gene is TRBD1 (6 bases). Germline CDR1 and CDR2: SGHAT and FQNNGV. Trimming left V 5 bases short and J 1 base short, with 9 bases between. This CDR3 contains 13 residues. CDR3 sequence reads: CASSTTGSYEQYF. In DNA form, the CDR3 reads TGTGCCAGCAGCACGACAGGTTCCTACGAGCAGTACTTC.

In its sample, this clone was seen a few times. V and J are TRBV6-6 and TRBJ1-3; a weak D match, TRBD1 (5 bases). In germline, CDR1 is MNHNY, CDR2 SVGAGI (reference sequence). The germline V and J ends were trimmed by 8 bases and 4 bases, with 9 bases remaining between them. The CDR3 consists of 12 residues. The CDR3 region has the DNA TGTGCCAGCGGGGGGAGCGGAAACACCATATATTTT. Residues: CASGGSGNTIYF.

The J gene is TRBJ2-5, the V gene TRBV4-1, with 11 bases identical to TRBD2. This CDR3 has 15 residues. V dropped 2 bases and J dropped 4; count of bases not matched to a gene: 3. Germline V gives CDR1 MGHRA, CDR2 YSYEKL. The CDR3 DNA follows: TGCGCCAGCAGCCAACCCGGGACTAGCGGAGAGACCCAGTACTTC. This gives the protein CASSQPGTSGETQYF.

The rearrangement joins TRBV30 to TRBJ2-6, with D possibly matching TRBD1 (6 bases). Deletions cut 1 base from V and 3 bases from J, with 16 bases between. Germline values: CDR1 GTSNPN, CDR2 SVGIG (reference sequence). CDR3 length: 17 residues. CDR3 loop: CAWSARNRAGGANVLTF. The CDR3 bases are TGTGCCTGGAGTGCGCGGAACAGGGCAGGTGGGGCCAACGTCCTGACTTTC. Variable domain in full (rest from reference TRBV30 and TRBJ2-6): SQTIHQWPATLVQPVGSPLSLECTVEGTSNPNLYWYRQAAGRGLQLLFYSVGIGQISSEVPQNLSASRPQDRQFILSSKKLLLSDSGFYLCAWSARNRAGGANVLTFGAGSRLTVL.

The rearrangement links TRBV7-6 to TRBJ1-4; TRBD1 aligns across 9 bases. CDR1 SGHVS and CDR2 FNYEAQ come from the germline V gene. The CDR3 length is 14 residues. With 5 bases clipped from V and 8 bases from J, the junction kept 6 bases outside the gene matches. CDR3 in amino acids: CASSADRGREKLFF. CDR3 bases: TGTGCCAGCAGCGCGGACAGGGGAAGAGAAAAACTGTTTTTT.

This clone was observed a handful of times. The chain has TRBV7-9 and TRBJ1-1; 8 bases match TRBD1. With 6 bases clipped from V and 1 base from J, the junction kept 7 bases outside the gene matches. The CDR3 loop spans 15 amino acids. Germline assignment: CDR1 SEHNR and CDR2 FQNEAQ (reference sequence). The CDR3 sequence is CASRSDRGANTEAFF. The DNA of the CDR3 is TGTGCCAGCAGATCAGACAGGGGCGCGAACACTGAAGCTTTCTTT. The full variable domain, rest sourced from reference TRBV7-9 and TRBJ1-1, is DTGVSQNPRHKITKRGQNVTFRCDPISEHNRLYWYRQTLGQGPEFLTYFQNEAQLEKSRLLSDRFSAERPKGSFSTLEIQRTEQGDSAMYLCASRSDRGANTEAFFGQGTRLTVV.

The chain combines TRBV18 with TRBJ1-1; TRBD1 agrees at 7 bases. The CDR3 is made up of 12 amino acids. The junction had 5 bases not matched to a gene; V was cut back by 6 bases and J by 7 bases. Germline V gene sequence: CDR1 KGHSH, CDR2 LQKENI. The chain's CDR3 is CASSPRQGEAFF. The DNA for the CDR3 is TGTGCCAGCTCCCCAAGACAGGGTGAAGCTTTCTTT.

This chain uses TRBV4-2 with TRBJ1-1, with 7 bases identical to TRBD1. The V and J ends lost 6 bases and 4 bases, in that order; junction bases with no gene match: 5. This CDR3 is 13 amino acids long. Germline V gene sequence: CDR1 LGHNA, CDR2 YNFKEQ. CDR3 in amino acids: CASSVQGTTEAFF. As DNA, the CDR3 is TGTGCCAGCAGTGTACAGGGGACCACTGAAGCTTTCTTT.

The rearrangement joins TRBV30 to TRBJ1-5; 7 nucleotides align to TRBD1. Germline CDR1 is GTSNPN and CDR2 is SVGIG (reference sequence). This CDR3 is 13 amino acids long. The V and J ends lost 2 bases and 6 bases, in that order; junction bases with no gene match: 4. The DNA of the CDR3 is TGTGCCTGGAGTCAGGGGGTTGGTCAGCCCCAGCATTTT. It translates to CAWSQGVGQPQHF.

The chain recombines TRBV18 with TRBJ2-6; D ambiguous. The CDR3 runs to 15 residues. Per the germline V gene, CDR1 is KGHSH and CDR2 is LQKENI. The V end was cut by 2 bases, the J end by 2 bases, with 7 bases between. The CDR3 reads CASSPGPTGANVLTF. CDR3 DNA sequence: TGTGCCAGCTCACCAGGGCCCACTGGGGCCAACGTCCTGACTTTC.

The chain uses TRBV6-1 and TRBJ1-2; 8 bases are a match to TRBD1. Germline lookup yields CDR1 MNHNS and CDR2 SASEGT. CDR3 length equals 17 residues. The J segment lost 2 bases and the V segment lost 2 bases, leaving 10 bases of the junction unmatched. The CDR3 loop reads CASSEFWRDRSNYGYTF. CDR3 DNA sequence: TGTGCCAGCAGTGAATTTTGGAGGGACAGGTCGAACTATGGCTACACCTTC.

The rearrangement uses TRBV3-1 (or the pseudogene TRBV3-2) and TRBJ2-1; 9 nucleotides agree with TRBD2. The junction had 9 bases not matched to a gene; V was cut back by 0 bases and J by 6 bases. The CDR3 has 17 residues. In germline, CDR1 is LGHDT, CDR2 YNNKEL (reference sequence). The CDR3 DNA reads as TGTGCCAGCAGCCAAGAGCCCCAAGGAGCGGGAGGCAATGAGCAGTTCTTC. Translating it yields CASSQEPQGAGGNEQFF.

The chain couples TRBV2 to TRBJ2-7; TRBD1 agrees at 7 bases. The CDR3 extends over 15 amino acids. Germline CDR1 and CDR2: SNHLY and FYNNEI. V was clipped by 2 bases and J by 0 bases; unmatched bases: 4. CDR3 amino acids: CASSEQAGGSYEQYF. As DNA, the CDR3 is TGTGCCAGCAGTGAACAGGCAGGGGGCTCCTACGAGCAGTACTTC.

CDR3 residues: CASSTPGPTGELFF. CDR3 sequence (DNA): TGTGCCAGTAGTACCCCCGGGCCCACGGGGGAACTGTTTTTT. This chain connects TRBV19 to TRBJ1-4, with a weak D call TRBD1 (5 bases). CDR1 and CDR2 (germline): LNHDA, SQIVND (reference sequence). The germline V and J ends were trimmed by 4 bases and 12 bases, with 18 bases remaining between them. There are 14 residues in the CDR3.

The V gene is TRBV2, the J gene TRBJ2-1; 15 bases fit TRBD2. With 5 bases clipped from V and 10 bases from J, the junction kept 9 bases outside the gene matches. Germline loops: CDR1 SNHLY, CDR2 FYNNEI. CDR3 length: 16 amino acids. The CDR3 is CASSPHGLAGGLEQFF. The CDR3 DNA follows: TGTGCCAGCAGTCCCCACGGACTAGCGGGAGGGTTAGAGCAGTTCTTC.

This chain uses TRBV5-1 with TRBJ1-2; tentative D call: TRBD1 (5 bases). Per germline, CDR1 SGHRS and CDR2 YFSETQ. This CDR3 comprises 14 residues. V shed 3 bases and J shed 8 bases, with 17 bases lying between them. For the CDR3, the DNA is TGCGCCAGCAGCTATGGTGACAGCGTTGAGGGCTACACCTTC. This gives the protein CASSYGDSVEGYTF.

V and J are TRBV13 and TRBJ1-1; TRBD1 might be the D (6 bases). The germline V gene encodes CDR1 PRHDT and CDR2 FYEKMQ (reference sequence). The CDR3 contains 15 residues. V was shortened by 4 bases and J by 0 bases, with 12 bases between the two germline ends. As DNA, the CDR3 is TGTGCCAGCAGCTCCTGGACAGACCTGAACACTGAAGCTTTCTTT. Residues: CASSSWTDLNTEAFF.

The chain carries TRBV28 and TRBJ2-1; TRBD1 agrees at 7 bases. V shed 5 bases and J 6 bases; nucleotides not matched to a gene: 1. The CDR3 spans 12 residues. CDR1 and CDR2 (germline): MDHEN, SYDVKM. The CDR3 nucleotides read TGTGCCAGCAGTCGGGACAGCAATGAGCAGTTCTTC. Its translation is CASSRDSNEQFF.

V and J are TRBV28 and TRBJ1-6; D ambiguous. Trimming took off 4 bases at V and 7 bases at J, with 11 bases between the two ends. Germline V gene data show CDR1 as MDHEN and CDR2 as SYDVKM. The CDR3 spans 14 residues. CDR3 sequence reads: CASSSSTLNSPLHF. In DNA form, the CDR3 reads TGTGCCAGCAGTTCCTCGACACTGAATTCACCCCTCCACTTT.

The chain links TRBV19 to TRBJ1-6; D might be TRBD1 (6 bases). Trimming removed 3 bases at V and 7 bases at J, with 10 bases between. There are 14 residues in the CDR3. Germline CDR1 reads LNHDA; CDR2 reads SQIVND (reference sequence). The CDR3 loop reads CASSIPGTNSPLHF. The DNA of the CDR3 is TGTGCCAGTAGTATTCCCGGGACAAATTCACCCCTCCACTTT.